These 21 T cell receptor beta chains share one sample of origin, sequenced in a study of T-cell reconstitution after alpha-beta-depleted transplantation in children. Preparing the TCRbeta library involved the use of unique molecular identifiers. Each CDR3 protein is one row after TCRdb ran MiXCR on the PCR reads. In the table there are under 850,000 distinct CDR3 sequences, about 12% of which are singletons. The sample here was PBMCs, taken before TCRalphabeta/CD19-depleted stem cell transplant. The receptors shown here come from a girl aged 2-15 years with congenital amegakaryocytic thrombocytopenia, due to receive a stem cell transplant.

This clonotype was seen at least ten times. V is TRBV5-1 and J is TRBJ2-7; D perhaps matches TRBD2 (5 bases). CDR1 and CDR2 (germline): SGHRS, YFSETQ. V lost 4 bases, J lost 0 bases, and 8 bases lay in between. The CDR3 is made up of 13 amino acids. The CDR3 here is CASSDGLSYEQYF. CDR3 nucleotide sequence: TGCGCCAGCAGCGACGGACTCTCCTACGAGCAGTACTTC.

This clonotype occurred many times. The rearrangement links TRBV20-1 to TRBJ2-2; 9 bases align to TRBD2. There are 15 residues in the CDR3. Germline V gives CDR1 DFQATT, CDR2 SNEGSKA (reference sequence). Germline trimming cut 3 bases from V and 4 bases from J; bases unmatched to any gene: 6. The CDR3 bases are TGCAGTGCTAGTAGTAGCGGGAGAGGCACCGGGGAGCTGTTTTTT. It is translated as CSASSSGRGTGELFF.

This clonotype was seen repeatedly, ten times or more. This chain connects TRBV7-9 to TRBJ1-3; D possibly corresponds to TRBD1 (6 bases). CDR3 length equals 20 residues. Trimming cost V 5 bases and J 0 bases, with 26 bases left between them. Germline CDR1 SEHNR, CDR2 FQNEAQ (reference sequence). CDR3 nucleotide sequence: TGTGCCAGCAGCCATCCCGCCACCTCCGACAGGCCGAGCTCTGGAAACACCATATATTTT. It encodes CASSHPATSDRPSSGNTIYF.

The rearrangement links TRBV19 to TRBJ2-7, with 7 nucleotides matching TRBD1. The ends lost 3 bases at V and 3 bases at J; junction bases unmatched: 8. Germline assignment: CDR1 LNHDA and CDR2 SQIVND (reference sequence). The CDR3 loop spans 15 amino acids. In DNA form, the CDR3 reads TGTGCCAGTAGTATGTTTGGGACAGCTGGCTACGAGCAGTACTTC. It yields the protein CASSMFGTAGYEQYF.

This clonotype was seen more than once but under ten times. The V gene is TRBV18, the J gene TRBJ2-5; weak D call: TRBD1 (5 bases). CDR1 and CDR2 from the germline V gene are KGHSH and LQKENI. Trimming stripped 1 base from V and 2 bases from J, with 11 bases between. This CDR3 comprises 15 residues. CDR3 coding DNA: TGTGCCAGCTCACCACTTGGGCAGGGACAAGAGACCCAGTACTTC. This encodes CASSPLGQGQETQYF.

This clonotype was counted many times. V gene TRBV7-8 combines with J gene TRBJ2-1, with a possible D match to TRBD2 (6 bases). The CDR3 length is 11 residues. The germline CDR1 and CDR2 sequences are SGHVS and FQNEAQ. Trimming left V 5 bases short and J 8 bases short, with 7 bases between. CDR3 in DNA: TGTGCCAGCAGCCCGGGGGATGAGCAGTTCTTC. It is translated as CASSPGDEQFF.

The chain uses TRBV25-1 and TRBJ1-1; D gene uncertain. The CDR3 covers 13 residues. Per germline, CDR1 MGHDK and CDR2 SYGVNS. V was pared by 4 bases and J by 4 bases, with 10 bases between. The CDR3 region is CASSVSGPTEAFF. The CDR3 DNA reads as TGTGCCAGCAGTGTTTCAGGTCCCACTGAAGCTTTCTTT.

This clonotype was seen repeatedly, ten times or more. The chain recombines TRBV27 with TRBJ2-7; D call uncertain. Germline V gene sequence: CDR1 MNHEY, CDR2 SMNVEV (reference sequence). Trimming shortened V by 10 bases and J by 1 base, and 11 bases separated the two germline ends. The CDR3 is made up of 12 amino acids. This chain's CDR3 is CATGYSSYEQYF. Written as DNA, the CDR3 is TGTGCCACCGGATATAGTTCCTACGAGCAGTACTTC.

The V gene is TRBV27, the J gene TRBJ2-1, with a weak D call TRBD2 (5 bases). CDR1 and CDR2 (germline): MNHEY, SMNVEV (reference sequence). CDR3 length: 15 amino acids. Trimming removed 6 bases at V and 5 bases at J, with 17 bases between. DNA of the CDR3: TGTGCCAGCAGCCCCCGGGCGGGTTCTAACAATGAGCAGTTCTTC. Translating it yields CASSPRAGSNNEQFF.

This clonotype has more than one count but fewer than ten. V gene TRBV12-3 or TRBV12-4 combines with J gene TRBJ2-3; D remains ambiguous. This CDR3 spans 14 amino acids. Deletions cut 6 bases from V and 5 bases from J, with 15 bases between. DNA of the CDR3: TGTGCCAGCAGACCGTCCCTAGGAGTAGATACGCAGTATTTT. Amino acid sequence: CASRPSLGVDTQYF.

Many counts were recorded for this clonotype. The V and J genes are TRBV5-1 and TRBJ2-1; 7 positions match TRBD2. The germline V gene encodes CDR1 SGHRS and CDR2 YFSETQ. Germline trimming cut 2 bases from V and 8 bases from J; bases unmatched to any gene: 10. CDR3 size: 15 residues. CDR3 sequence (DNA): TGCGCCAGCAGCTTACTTTACGGGAGCGGGGATGAGCAGTTCTTC. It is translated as CASSLLYGSGDEQFF.

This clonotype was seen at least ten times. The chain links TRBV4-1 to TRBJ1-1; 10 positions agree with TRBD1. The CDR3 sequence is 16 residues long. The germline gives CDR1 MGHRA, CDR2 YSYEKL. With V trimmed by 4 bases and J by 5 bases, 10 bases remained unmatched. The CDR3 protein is CASSRIDRGRETEAFF. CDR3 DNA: TGCGCCAGCAGCCGTATCGACAGGGGGCGGGAAACTGAAGCTTTCTTT.

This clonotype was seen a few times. CDR3 nucleotide sequence: TGTGCCAGCAGTCCCCACAGACAGGGGGCGGACGAGCAGTACTTC. This sequence encodes CASSPHRQGADEQYF. The gene calls are TRBV28 and TRBJ2-7; 10 bases agree with TRBD1. Germline V gene sequence: CDR1 MDHEN, CDR2 SYDVKM. The CDR3 covers 15 residues. V shed 5 bases and J 5 bases; nucleotides not matched to a gene: 9.

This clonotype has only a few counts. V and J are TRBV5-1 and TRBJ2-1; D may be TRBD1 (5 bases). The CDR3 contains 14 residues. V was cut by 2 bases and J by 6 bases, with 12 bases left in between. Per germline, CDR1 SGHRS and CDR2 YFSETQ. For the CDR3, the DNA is TGCGCCAGCAGCTTTCTAAAAGGGGTCAATGAGCAGTTCTTC. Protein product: CASSFLKGVNEQFF.

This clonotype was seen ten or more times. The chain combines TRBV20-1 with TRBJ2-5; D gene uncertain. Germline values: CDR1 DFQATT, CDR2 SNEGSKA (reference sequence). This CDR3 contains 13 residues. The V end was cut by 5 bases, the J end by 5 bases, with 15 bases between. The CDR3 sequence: CSARLSQWETQYF. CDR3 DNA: TGCAGTGCTCGTCTGTCTCAATGGGAGACCCAGTACTTC.

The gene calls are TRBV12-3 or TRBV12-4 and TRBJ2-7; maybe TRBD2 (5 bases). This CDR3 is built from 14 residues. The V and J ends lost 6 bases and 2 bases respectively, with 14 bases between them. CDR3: CASRPERLAYEQYF. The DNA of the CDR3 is TGTGCCAGCAGACCCGAGCGGTTGGCCTACGAGCAGTACTTC.

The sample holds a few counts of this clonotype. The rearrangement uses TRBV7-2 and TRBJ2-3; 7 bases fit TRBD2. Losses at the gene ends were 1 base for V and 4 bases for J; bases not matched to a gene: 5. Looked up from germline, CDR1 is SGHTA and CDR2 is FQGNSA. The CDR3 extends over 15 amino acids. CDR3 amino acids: CASSLVAGEADTQYF. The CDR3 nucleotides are TGTGCCAGCAGCTTAGTTGCGGGAGAGGCAGATACGCAGTATTTT.

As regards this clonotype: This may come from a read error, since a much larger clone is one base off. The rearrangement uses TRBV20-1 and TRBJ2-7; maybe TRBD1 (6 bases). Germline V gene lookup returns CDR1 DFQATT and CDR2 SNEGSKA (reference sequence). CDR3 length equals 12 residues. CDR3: CSAKQGSYEPYF. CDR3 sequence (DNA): TGCAGTGCGAAACAGGGCTCCTACGAGCCGTACTTC.

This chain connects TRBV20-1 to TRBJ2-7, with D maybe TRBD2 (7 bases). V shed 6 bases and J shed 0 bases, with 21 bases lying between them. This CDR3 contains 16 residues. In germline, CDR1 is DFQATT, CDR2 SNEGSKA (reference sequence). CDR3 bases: TGCAGTGCCCGGGGGGCGGACAGCTACAACTCCTACGAGCAGTACTTC. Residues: CSARGADSYNSYEQYF.

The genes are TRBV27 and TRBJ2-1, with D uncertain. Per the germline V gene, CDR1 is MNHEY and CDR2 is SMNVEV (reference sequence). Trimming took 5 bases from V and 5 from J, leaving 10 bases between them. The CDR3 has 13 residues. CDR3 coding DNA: TGTGCCAGCAGTAAGACTCCCGACAATGAGCAGTTCTTC. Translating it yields CASSKTPDNEQFF.

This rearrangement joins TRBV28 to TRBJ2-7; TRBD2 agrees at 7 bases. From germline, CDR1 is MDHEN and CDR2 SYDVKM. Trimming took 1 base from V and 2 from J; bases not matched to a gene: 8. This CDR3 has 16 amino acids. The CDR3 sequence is CASSLYTGDYPYEQYF. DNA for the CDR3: TGTGCCAGCAGTTTATACACGGGGGACTACCCCTACGAGCAGTACTTC.